This T cell receptor (beta chain) was sequenced during a study of cytomegalovirus exposure and HLA in healthy donors. General study points: In a later analysis, compared with equally common non-associated chains, HLA-associated beta chains were more expanded. A later examination showed that TCR association rates differed by HLA locus, with DRB1 most and HLA-C fewest.

V lost 1 base and J lost 10; bases outside the gene matches: 4. This CDR3 region has 14 residues. The germline V gene has CDR1 LNHNV and CDR2 YYDKDF (reference sequence). Likely unrecorded immune exposures existed in these nominally healthy donors. Turning to this clone: Its specificity is not known.

PCR amplification relied on 60 Vbeta primers (plus 13 Jbeta primers). Method: immunoSEQ multiplex PCR; TCRdb's copy keeps in-frame clones and lacks some. The sample lists approximately 190,000 clones, over 80% seen once, with roughly 6.3% in the top ten. The J gene is TRBJ2-1, the V gene TRBV15; 10 nucleotides align to TRBD1. Sequences were obtained from PBMCs. The TCR originated in a man aged 35 to 55 in good health and CMV-seropositive. CDR3 sequence: CATSRVRDRGEQFF. The CDR3 DNA reads TGTGCCACCAGCAGAGTTCGGGACAGGGGCGAGCAGTTCTTC.